These 30 T cell receptor beta chains share one sample of origin, sequenced in a study of blood T cells in healthy people across ages. The authors ran a second PCR of 7 to 11 cycles using a sample-barcoded 5' primer and a J-beta primer mix. TCRdb recomputed calls from the 5' RACE reads with MiXCR, one row per CDR3 protein. The sample holds under 850,000 distinct CDR3 sequences, around 36% seen once. Sequenced material: blood. All receptors come from a young man in good health.

The J gene is TRBJ2-5, the V gene TRBV27; D unclear. CDR1 is MNHEY, CDR2 SMNVEV, per germline (reference sequence). Trimming removed 3 bases from V and 11 bases from J, with 13 bases in between. The CDR3 runs 12 residues. Here the CDR3 reads CASSFKGNEQYF. CDR3 nucleotide sequence: TGTGCCAGCAGTTTTAAGGGCAATGAGCAGTACTTC.

The chain links TRBV29-1 to TRBJ1-3; D ambiguous. Germline V gene data show CDR1 as SQVTM and CDR2 as ANQGSEA. Deletions cut 8 bases from V and 0 bases from J, with 17 bases between. There are 15 residues in the CDR3. The CDR3 DNA is TGCAGCTCGCCCCGAAGGTGTGTCTCTGGAAACACCATATATTTT. The encoded protein is CSSPRRCVSGNTIYF.

The chain is built from TRBV29-1 and TRBJ2-1, with D possibly being TRBD2 (5 bases). V lost 4 bases, J lost 10 bases, and 8 bases lay in between. Germline V gene sequence: CDR1 SQVTM, CDR2 ANQGSEA. This CDR3 spans 10 amino acids. The CDR3 loop is CSVGEREQFF. CDR3 bases: TGCAGCGTTGGGGAGCGCGAGCAGTTCTTC.

CDR3 region: CASSEPGHLQETQYF. In nucleotides, the CDR3 is TGTGCCAGCAGTGAACCGGGACACCTCCAAGAGACCCAGTACTTC. The V and J genes are TRBV6-1 and TRBJ2-7; TRBD1 is a possible D gene (6 bases). The J call may be faulty, since TRBJ2-5 better matches the DNA end. CDR1 and CDR2 from the germline V gene are MNHNS and SASEGT. The CDR3 loop spans 15 amino acids.

This chain connects TRBV10-3 to TRBJ2-5; TRBD2 is a possible D gene (6 bases). Germline-derived CDR1 and CDR2 are ENHRY and SYGVKD. CDR3 size: 14 residues. V lost 7 bases, J lost 11 bases, and 23 bases lay in between. The CDR3 coding sequence is TGTGCCATCAAGAAGGCGGGGTCCTACAATGAGCAGTACTTC. Translation: CAIKKAGSYNEQYF.

V usage is TRBV29-1 and J usage is TRBJ2-5, with a possible D match to TRBD1 (6 bases). Germline values: CDR1 SQVTM, CDR2 ANQGSEA. The V and J ends lost 8 bases and 5 bases respectively, with 21 bases between them. The CDR3 has 14 residues. CDR3 amino acids: CSFTGSTVWETQYF. The CDR3 DNA reads as TGCAGCTTTACAGGGAGTACGGTCTGGGAGACCCAGTACTTC. Based on the CDR3 plus reference TRBV29-1 and TRBJ2-5, the full variable domain is SAVISQKPSRDICQRGTSLTIQCQVDSQVTMMFWYRQQPGQSLTLIATANQGSEATYESGFVIDKFPISRPNLTFSTLTVSNMSPEDSSIYLCSFTGSTVWETQYFGPGTRLLVL.

CDR3 sequence (DNA): TGTGCCAGCAGTTTAGCGGGGGACCAGCCGGACAATGAGCAGTTCTTC. Amino acids: CASSLAGDQPDNEQFF. The rearrangement links TRBV12-3 or TRBV12-4 to TRBJ2-1; D may be TRBD1 or TRBD2 (5 bases each). V gave up 0 bases and J gave up 5 bases, with 14 bases separating them. The CDR3 has 16 amino acids.

The chain has TRBV20-1 and TRBJ1-6, with TRBD1 as a possible D gene (6 bases). This CDR3 has 15 residues. V gave up 2 bases and J gave up 6 bases, with 14 bases separating them. Germline loops: CDR1 DFQATT, CDR2 SNEGSKA (reference sequence). CDR3 sequence reads: CSARSPGARNSPLHF. CDR3 nucleotides: TGCAGTGCTAGATCCCCAGGGGCCCGTAATTCACCCCTCCACTTT.

A few counts support this clonotype. The V and J genes are TRBV5-1 and TRBJ2-3; D ambiguous. The germline CDR1 and CDR2 sequences are SGHRS and YFSETQ. With 0 bases removed from V and 0 bases from J, the gap between germline ends came to 8 bases. This CDR3 is 15 amino acids long. The CDR3 spells CASSLEQSSTDTQYF. CDR3 in DNA: TGCGCCAGCAGCTTGGAACAGTCTAGCACAGATACGCAGTATTTT.

In its sample, this clonotype was seen a few times. The J gene is TRBJ2-1, the V gene TRBV7-2; TRBD2 matches 10 bases. The CDR3 is 16 residues long. From germline, CDR1 is SGHTA and CDR2 FQGNSA. V trimming: 6 bases; J trimming: 1 base; junction bases outside the gene matches: 6. DNA for the CDR3: TGTGCCAGCAGTCTAAAACTAGCGGGGTCCTACAATGAGCAGTTCTTC. This translates into CASSLKLAGSYNEQFF.

The V gene is TRBV29-1, the J gene TRBJ2-5; no reliable D call. V was cut by 5 bases and J by 1 base, with 11 bases left in between. CDR1 is SQVTM and CDR2 is ANQGSEA in the germline V gene. This CDR3 region has 13 residues. The DNA of the CDR3 is TGCAGCGTTAAGGAGTCAGTCCAAGAGACCCAGTACTTC. Protein sequence: CSVKESVQETQYF.

This clonotype has more than one count but fewer than ten. V usage is TRBV6-5 and J usage is TRBJ1-4; TRBD1 matches at 12 bases. Looked up from germline, CDR1 is MNHEY and CDR2 is SVGAGI. This CDR3 has 17 amino acids. V shed 4 bases, J shed 8 bases, and the junction held 11 bases outside the gene matches. The CDR3 DNA reads TGTGCCAGCAGTTTTTACGGGACAGGGGGCGGCGGGGAAAAACTGTTTTTT. This encodes CASSFYGTGGGGEKLFF.

This clonotype was found a few times. This sequence joins TRBV12-3 or TRBV12-4 and TRBJ2-5; 10 bases map to TRBD2. The junction had 4 bases not matched to a gene; V was cut back by 4 bases and J by 2 bases. The length of the CDR3 is 15 residues. The CDR3 DNA sequence: TGTGCCAGCAGTTCCCTAGCGGGGGAGCAAGAGACCCAGTACTTC. This translates into CASSSLAGEQETQYF.

J is TRBJ2-5 and V is TRBV12-3 or TRBV12-4; D call uncertain. The CDR3 consists of 12 residues. V shed 5 bases and J shed 11 bases, with 15 bases lying between them. The CDR3 spells CASSPRTVEQYF. DNA for the CDR3: TGTGCCAGCAGTCCCCGGACGGTTGAGCAGTACTTC.

This clonotype was counted once. The rearrangement uses TRBV6-6 and TRBJ1-1; no reliable D call. The ends were cut back, 4 bases at V and 8 bases at J, with 11 bases in the middle. The length of the CDR3 is 12 residues. Germline values: CDR1 MNHNY, CDR2 SVGAGI (reference sequence). The CDR3 DNA is TGTGCCAGCAGTTTGGAGACTGGCGAAGCTTTCTTT. It yields the protein CASSLETGEAFF.

CDR3 region: CSARDWAASGRQETQYF. DNA of the CDR3: TGCAGTGCTAGAGATTGGGCGGCTAGCGGGAGGCAAGAGACCCAGTACTTC. This sequence joins TRBV20-1 and TRBJ2-5, with 11 bases identical to TRBD2. The junction had 8 bases not matched to a gene; V was cut back by 0 bases and J by 2 bases. The germline CDR1 and CDR2 sequences are DFQATT and SNEGSKA (reference sequence). This CDR3 comprises 17 residues.

The rearrangement links TRBV20-1 to TRBJ1-1, with 7 bases fitting TRBD1. The CDR3 contains 13 residues. J gave up 7 bases and V 6 bases, and 11 bases lay outside the gene matches. CDR1 DFQATT and CDR2 SNEGSKA come from the germline V gene (reference sequence). Here the CDR3 DNA reads TGCAGTGCCCGACGGACAGGTGAGAGTGAAGCTTTCTTT. Protein sequence: CSARRTGESEAFF.

This clonotype turned up a few times. The chain couples TRBV3-1 to TRBJ1-6; D gene ambiguous. Germline values: CDR1 LGHDT, CDR2 YNNKEL (reference sequence). V was pared by 6 bases and J by 8 bases, with 11 bases between. The CDR3 totals 13 residues. CDR3: CASRENRDSPLHF. CDR3 coding DNA: TGTGCCAGCAGAGAAAACCGGGATTCACCCCTCCACTTT.

CDR3 DNA sequence: TGTGCCAGCGGATCGACCTTGATCGGAGCTTTCTTT. It codes for CASGSTLIGAFF. The chain joins TRBV27 to TRBJ1-1, with no clear D. V lost 8 bases to trimming and J lost 10 bases, with 17 bases between them. The CDR3 is 12 amino acids. Germline CDR1 is MNHEY and CDR2 is SMNVEV (reference sequence).

This clonotype was detected only a few times. The rearrangement joins TRBV7-9 to TRBJ2-1; TRBD1 agrees at 7 bases. Unmatched junction bases numbered 8, after V lost 4 bases and J lost 5 bases. CDR1 SEHNR and CDR2 FQNEAQ come from the germline V gene (reference sequence). The CDR3 runs 15 residues. The CDR3 here is CASSSTGTVHNEQFF. The CDR3 nucleotides read TGTGCCAGCAGCTCCACCGGGACAGTACACAATGAGCAGTTCTTC. The full variable domain, rest sourced from reference TRBV7-9 and TRBJ2-1, is DTGVSQNPRHKITKRGQNVTFRCDPISEHNRLYWYRQTLGQGPEFLTYFQNEAQLEKSRLLSDRFSAERPKGSFSTLEIQRTEQGDSAMYLCASSSTGTVHNEQFFGPGTRLTVL.

J is TRBJ2-7 and V is TRBV7-9; TRBD2 matches at 10 bases. Trimming removed 2 bases from V and 0 bases from J; junction bases left unmatched: 7. Looked up from germline, CDR1 is SEHNR and CDR2 is FQNEAQ (reference sequence). CDR3 length: 17 amino acids. Here the CDR3 reads CASSLFQAGGSSYEQYF. The CDR3 nucleotides are TGTGCCAGCAGCTTATTTCAAGCGGGGGGGTCCTCCTACGAGCAGTACTTC.

The chain uses TRBV4-3 and TRBJ2-3; D may be TRBD1 or TRBD2 (6 bases each). The CDR3 contains 17 residues. Looked up from germline, CDR1 is LGHNA and CDR2 is YSLEER. Trimming took off 1 base at V and 5 bases at J, with 19 bases between the two ends. CDR3 residues: CASSQAWGAALGDTQYF. As DNA, the CDR3 is TGCGCCAGCAGCCAAGCATGGGGGGCCGCTTTAGGAGATACGCAGTATTTT.

This chain uses TRBV5-5 with TRBJ2-3; TRBD1 aligns across 9 bases. Losses at the gene ends were 0 bases for V and 5 bases for J; bases not matched to a gene: 4. CDR1 SGHKS and CDR2 YYEKEE come from the germline V gene (reference sequence). The CDR3 has 15 amino acids. The CDR3 DNA is TGTGCCAGCAGCTTGGGGTGGACAGGGGTAGATACGCAGTATTTT. It specifies CASSLGWTGVDTQYF. Looking up the rest from reference TRBV5-5 and TRBJ2-3 gives the full variable domain: DAGVTQSPTHLIKTRGQQVTLRCSPISGHKSVSWYQQVLGQGPQFIFQYYEKEERGRGNFPDRFSARQFPNYSSELNVNALLLGDSALYLCASSLGWTGVDTQYFGPGTRLTVL.

The chain links TRBV20-1 to TRBJ2-2, with D possibly TRBD2 on 5 matching bases. The CDR3 has 15 residues. In germline, CDR1 is DFQATT, CDR2 SNEGSKA (reference sequence). Between the trimmed V and J ends, which lost 0 bases and 6 bases, there was a span of 14 bases. The CDR3 DNA sequence: TGCAGTGCTAGAGATCGCGGGCCCTCGGCCGGGGAGCTGTTTTTT. Translated, it gives CSARDRGPSAGELFF.

As DNA, the CDR3 is TGCAGTGCTAGAGATCTATCCTATGCGGCAACCACTGAAGCTTTCTTT. This encodes CSARDLSYAATTEAFF. The chain carries TRBV20-1 and TRBJ1-1; D is undetermined. The CDR3 is 16 amino acids. Per germline, CDR1 DFQATT and CDR2 SNEGSKA (reference sequence). Trimming pared 0 bases from V and 4 bases from J, leaving 18 bases between.

This clonotype appeared once. The junction does not match germline at one end; this may be a read error. V is TRBV15 and J is TRBJ1-5, with no clear D. CDR3 size: 16 residues. From germline, CDR1 is LNHNV and CDR2 YYDKDF (reference sequence). The CDR3 DNA reads as TGTGCCGCCAGCAGAGGAGACACGATGATCGATCAGCCCCAGCATTTT. Translated, it gives CAASRGDTMIDQPQHF.

Many counts were recorded for this clonotype. This chain connects TRBV29-1 to TRBJ1-1; D is unresolved. The CDR3 has 12 residues. CDR1 is SQVTM, CDR2 ANQGSEA, per germline. V was shortened by 8 bases and J by 0 bases, with 10 bases between the two germline ends. CDR3 nucleotides: TGCAGCCATAGAGCGGTGAACACTGAAGCTTTCTTT. Protein: CSHRAVNTEAFF.

Many counts were recorded for this clonotype. CDR3 coding DNA: TGCGCCAGCAGCCAAGATATAGGACAGTTTAACTATGGCTACACCTTC. Residues: CASSQDIGQFNYGYTF. The chain is built from TRBV4-3 and TRBJ1-2; weak D call: TRBD1 (6 bases). The V gene's germline CDR1 is LGHNA and CDR2 YSLEER. V was shortened by 0 bases and J by 1 base, with 12 bases between the two germline ends. The CDR3 spans 16 residues.

CDR3 nucleotides: TGTGCCAGCAGTTTATCAGCGGGGGGGAACGCAGATACGCAGTATTTT. Translated: CASSLSAGGNADTQYF. This sequence joins TRBV12-3 or TRBV12-4 and TRBJ2-3, with 10 bases aligning to TRBD2. This CDR3 is 16 amino acids long. Unmatched junction bases numbered 6, after V lost 2 bases and J lost 4 bases.

The chain joins TRBV5-5 to TRBJ2-1, with D unclear. Germline-derived CDR1 and CDR2 are SGHKS and YYEKEE (reference sequence). The CDR3 totals 16 residues. Trimming stripped 3 bases from V and 5 bases from J, with 18 bases between. The CDR3 sequence: CASSSLPGSMNNEQFF. The CDR3 DNA follows: TGTGCCAGCAGCTCCCTCCCCGGGTCCATGAACAATGAGCAGTTCTTC.